The clone carrying this T cell receptor (beta chain) appeared many times. As yet, its antigen is unknown. This entry comes from a study of T cells in Graves' hyperthyroidism and ophthalmopathy. The wider study: Sampling of peripheral blood happened at initial diagnosis, prior to any treatment.

The CDR3 spans 15 residues. Germline V gene lookup returns CDR1 SGDLS and CDR2 YYNGEE. V was clipped by 0 bases and J by 5 bases, with 14 bases between them. RNA transcripts served as the template for amplifying TCR beta CDR3 regions. The HTBI primer set served for first-round RT-PCR of the TCR CDR3. TCRdb itself ran the multiplex PCR reads through MiXCR, one entry per CDR3 protein. The sample includes a few hundred thousand distinct CDR3 sequences, roughly 15% of them seen just once. Blood dates from first hyperthyroidism diagnosis, before any ophthalmopathy symptoms. It was 8 to 10 ml of fresh peripheral blood that supplied the PBMCs. Study results and limitations: The model made its ophthalmopathy prediction, and onset followed a median around 6.9 months later.

The sequencing input was blood. The receptor was derived from a woman aged 40 to 49 with Graves' hyperthyroidism that later progressed to Graves' ophthalmopathy. The genes are TRBV9 and TRBJ2-5, with D tentatively TRBD2 (5 bases). The CDR3 region is CASSVAVGGGETQYF. CDR3 DNA: TGTGCCAGCAGCGTAGCGGTCGGAGGCGGGGAGACCCAGTACTTC.